This passage covers 30 T cell receptor beta chains from one sample sequenced in a study of beta chain features in type 1 diabetes. Reverse transcribing all isolated RNA meant expressed TCRB transcripts were sequenced. Profiled with immunoSEQ multiplex PCR; TCRdb holds only in-frame clones, not every one. There are around 430,000 clones in the sample; about 29% occur only once, and about 0.065% lies in the top ten. The sample was naive CD4+ T cells from blood. The origin of the receptors is a man younger than 30 in good health.

The V and J genes are TRBV27 and TRBJ1-1; tentative D call: TRBD1 (6 bases). The CDR3 is 14 amino acids. Per germline, CDR1 MNHEY and CDR2 SMNVEV (reference sequence). The V and J ends lost 6 bases and 5 bases respectively, with 16 bases between them. CDR3 sequence reads: CASSHRLQGTEAFF. CDR3 in DNA: TGTGCCAGCAGCCACAGGCTACAGGGTACTGAAGCTTTCTTT.

This rearrangement joins TRBV5-4 to TRBJ2-3, with 8 bases identical to TRBD2. The V segment lost 4 bases and the J segment 2 bases; nucleotides outside the gene matches: 9. In germline, CDR1 is SGHNT, CDR2 YYREEE (reference sequence). This CDR3 spans 16 amino acids. CDR3 in amino acids: CASSRAIAGLTDTQYF. CDR3 nucleotides: TGTGCCAGCAGCCGGGCGATAGCGGGACTCACAGATACGCAGTATTTT.

This chain links TRBV7-9 with TRBJ2-2; 8 bases map to TRBD1. Germline V CDR1 and CDR2: SEHNR, FQNEAQ (reference sequence). This CDR3 region has 16 residues. Unmatched junction bases numbered 8, after V lost 7 bases and J lost 1 base. The CDR3, as DNA: TGTGCCAGCATCTCCCGAGGGACAGGGAACACCGGGGAGCTGTTTTTT. Translation: CASISRGTGNTGELFF.

The rearrangement links TRBV4-1 to TRBJ2-3, with D unclear. The germline gives CDR1 MGHRA, CDR2 YSYEKL. The V end was cut by 5 bases, the J end by 4 bases, with 22 bases between. The length of the CDR3 is 17 residues. CDR3 in amino acids: CASSGLKTVTRADTQYF. The CDR3 nucleotides read TGCGCCAGCAGCGGTTTAAAGACTGTGACTCGGGCAGATACGCAGTATTTT.

The chain combines TRBV10-3 with TRBJ2-7, with TRBD2 matching over 9 bases. The length of the CDR3 is 17 residues. Germline trimming cut 0 bases from V and 4 bases from J; bases unmatched to any gene: 10. Germline V gives CDR1 ENHRY, CDR2 SYGVKD. CDR3 protein: CAISESLTSGGRYEQYF. CDR3 in DNA: TGTGCCATCAGTGAGTCCCTGACTAGCGGAGGGAGATACGAGCAGTACTTC.

This clone was counted only a few times. The rearrangement uses TRBV29-1 and TRBJ2-1, with TRBD2 matching over 11 bases. CDR1 and CDR2 from the germline V gene are SQVTM and ANQGSEA. V was clipped by 7 bases and J by 7 bases; unmatched bases: 9. The CDR3 has 14 residues. CDR3 region: CSATTSGSLNEQFF. The CDR3, as DNA: TGCAGCGCAACCACTAGCGGGAGCCTGAATGAGCAGTTCTTC.

The chain is built from TRBV30 and TRBJ2-3, with D uncertain. Trimming left V 4 bases short and J 0 bases short, with 8 bases between. The CDR3 has 13 amino acids. The germline V gene has CDR1 GTSNPN and CDR2 SVGIG (reference sequence). CDR3 bases: TGTGCCTGGAATTTCGGGAGCACAGATACGCAGTATTTT. Its translation: CAWNFGSTDTQYF.

The chain joins TRBV25-1 to TRBJ2-5; D may match TRBD1 or TRBD2 (5 bases each). There are 15 residues in the CDR3. With 3 bases removed from V and 1 base from J, the gap between germline ends came to 12 bases. The germline V gene encodes CDR1 MGHDK and CDR2 SYGVNS. CDR3 region: CASSDPAGAQETQYF. For the CDR3, the DNA is TGTGCCAGCAGTGATCCCGCCGGGGCCCAAGAGACCCAGTACTTC.

The DNA for the CDR3 is TGTGCCAGCAGCCAAGTTCCCCTTGAAGAGACCCAGTACTTC. Translated, it gives CASSQVPLEETQYF. The chain links TRBV4-2 to TRBJ2-5, with D hard to call. This CDR3 is built from 14 residues. V lost 1 base and J 3 bases, leaving 9 bases between the germline ends. Germline V lookup: CDR1 LGHNA, CDR2 YNFKEQ.

Only a few counts were recorded for this clone. The rearrangement joins TRBV27 to TRBJ2-7; tentatively, D is TRBD2 (6 bases). The CDR3 is made up of 15 amino acids. V was pared by 3 bases and J by 0 bases, with 12 bases between. CDR1 and CDR2 from the germline V gene are MNHEY and SMNVEV (reference sequence). CDR3 protein: CASSFGGHFSYEQYF. Here the CDR3 DNA reads TGTGCCAGCAGTTTTGGAGGGCACTTCTCCTACGAGCAGTACTTC.

The CDR3 DNA sequence: TGTGCCAGCAGCCTTCGACAGGGCTACGAGCAGTACTTC. Its protein is CASSLRQGYEQYF. V usage is TRBV6-5 and J usage is TRBJ2-7, with 7 bases fitting TRBD1. The trim removed 6 bases at V and 3 bases at J, leaving 5 bases unmatched. This CDR3 contains 13 residues. Germline V lookup: CDR1 MNHEY, CDR2 SVGAGI.

V gene TRBV18 combines with J gene TRBJ2-7; possible D gene TRBD2, 5 bases. V was clipped by 6 bases and J by 4 bases, with 7 bases between them. The germline V gene encodes CDR1 KGHSH and CDR2 LQKENI. The CDR3 consists of 11 residues. The CDR3 DNA reads as TGTGCCAGCTCCCGGGGATACGAGCAGTACTTC. Translating it yields CASSRGYEQYF.

This clone came up a few times. The genes are TRBV28 and TRBJ2-5; 7 bases align to TRBD1. This CDR3 is 14 amino acids long. Germline V gives CDR1 MDHEN, CDR2 SYDVKM. The trim removed 2 bases at V and 4 bases at J, leaving 4 bases unmatched. The CDR3 reads CASSLDRVRETQYF. CDR3 sequence (DNA): TGTGCCAGCAGTTTAGACAGGGTCCGAGAGACCCAGTACTTC.

V is TRBV11-1 and J is TRBJ1-2; possibly TRBD1 for D (5 bases). Trimming left V 6 bases short and J 4 bases short, with 15 bases between. The germline V gene has CDR1 SGHAT and CDR2 FQDESV (reference sequence). The length of the CDR3 is 14 residues. The CDR3 DNA reads TGTGCCAGCAGACCAATGGGACTGACCTATGGCTACACCTTC. This sequence encodes CASRPMGLTYGYTF.

This clone was found a few times. V is TRBV29-1 and J is TRBJ2-7, with TRBD1 as a possible D gene (6 bases). With 7 bases removed from V and 6 bases from J, the gap between germline ends came to 19 bases. Germline CDR1 reads SQVTM; CDR2 reads ANQGSEA. The CDR3 loop spans 13 amino acids. The CDR3 sequence: CSAVKGVASEQYF. CDR3 nucleotide sequence: TGCAGCGCCGTCAAGGGGGTGGCCTCCGAGCAGTACTTC.

This clone was detected a few times. The rearrangement links TRBV4-1 to TRBJ2-3, with 8 bases lining up with TRBD2. Germline V gene data show CDR1 as MGHRA and CDR2 as YSYEKL. After removal of 1 base from V and 2 bases from J, the junction contained 11 bases not matched to a gene. The CDR3 has 18 residues. The CDR3 sequence is CASSQGLASAGVTDTQYF. CDR3 nucleotides: TGCGCCAGCAGCCAAGGACTGGCCTCAGCGGGAGTCACAGATACGCAGTATTTT.

The rearrangement uses TRBV4-2 and TRBJ2-1, with TRBD2 matching over 10 bases. J lost 7 bases, V lost 7 bases, and 10 bases had no gene match. The CDR3 consists of 15 residues. In germline, CDR1 is LGHNA, CDR2 YNFKEQ. CDR3 coding DNA: TGTGCCAGCAACCCAGCGGGAGGGCCTCCAAATGAGCAGTTCTTC. Its protein product is CASNPAGGPPNEQFF.

The V call is TRBV7-2, the J call TRBJ2-3, with TRBD1 matching 8 bases. The CDR3 is 14 amino acids. CDR1 is SGHTA and CDR2 is FQGNSA in the germline V gene. With V trimmed by 5 bases and J by 2 bases, 3 bases remained unmatched. The CDR3, as DNA: TGTGCCAGCAGCCGGGACAGGTACACAGATACGCAGTATTTT. It specifies CASSRDRYTDTQYF.

This clone was seen a few times. The rearrangement joins TRBV7-2 to TRBJ2-5, with 7 bases matching TRBD1. The CDR3 runs 14 residues. From germline, CDR1 is SGHTA and CDR2 FQGNSA. V was clipped by 3 bases and J by 1 base; unmatched bases: 2. The CDR3 region is CASSFGTVQETQYF. The DNA for the CDR3 is TGTGCCAGCAGCTTCGGGACAGTCCAAGAGACCCAGTACTTC.

This clone has only a few counts. The chain joins TRBV7-2 to TRBJ1-2, with 8 bases aligning to TRBD1. Germline lookup yields CDR1 SGHTA and CDR2 FQGNSA. J gave up 4 bases and V 0 bases, and 1 base lay outside the gene matches. The CDR3 sequence is 14 residues long. The CDR3 loop is CASSLARGPYGYTF. CDR3 DNA: TGTGCCAGCAGCTTAGCCAGGGGGCCCTATGGCTACACCTTC.

There are a few counts of this clone. The chain couples TRBV28 to TRBJ2-7; D is ambiguous. Trimming left V 4 bases short and J 3 bases short, with 4 bases between. There are 11 residues in the CDR3. Germline lookup yields CDR1 MDHEN and CDR2 SYDVKM. The CDR3 nucleotides are TGTGCCAGCAGTTCCTTCTACGAGCAGTACTTC. This translates into CASSSFYEQYF. Full variable domain (remainder filled in from reference TRBV28 and TRBJ2-7): DVKVTQSSRYLVKRTGEKVFLECVQDMDHENMFWYRQDPGLGLRLIYFSYDVKMKEKGDIPEGYSVSREKKERFSLILESASTNQTSMYLCASSSFYEQYFGPGTRLTVT.

This chain connects TRBV4-1 to TRBJ2-7, with TRBD2 identical over 13 bases. J gave up 5 bases and V 2 bases, and 18 bases lay outside the gene matches. This CDR3 comprises 20 residues. CDR1 and CDR2 from the germline V gene are MGHRA and YSYEKL. CDR3 sequence reads: CASSQPWAGPRTSGSDEQYF. CDR3 nucleotide sequence: TGCGCCAGCAGCCAACCCTGGGCAGGTCCGCGGACTAGCGGGAGCGACGAGCAGTACTTC.

A few counts support this clone. The chain is built from TRBV6-5 and TRBJ2-5; D might be TRBD2 (5 bases). This CDR3 is 13 amino acids long. The ends were cut back, 2 bases at V and 7 bases at J, with 11 bases in the middle. From germline, CDR1 is MNHEY and CDR2 SVGAGI. CDR3 residues: CASSYALGWTQYF. The CDR3 nucleotides read TGTGCCAGCAGTTACGCACTAGGGTGGACCCAGTACTTC.

This clone was seen more than once but under ten times. The chain links TRBV4-1 to TRBJ1-2; TRBD1 matches 8 bases. The CDR3 sequence is 15 residues long. The germline gives CDR1 MGHRA, CDR2 YSYEKL. The ends lost 1 base at V and 8 bases at J; junction bases unmatched: 9. The CDR3 DNA sequence: TGCGCCAGCAGCCAAGGTGCAGGGGGCGTGTGGGGCTACACCTTC. Amino acid sequence: CASSQGAGGVWGYTF.

This clone was found a few times. The CDR3 region is CASSLAAYGYTF. The CDR3 DNA reads TGTGCCAGCAGCTTGGCTGCCTATGGCTACACCTTC. The J gene is TRBJ1-2, the V gene TRBV5-4; no clear D gene. V dropped 0 bases and J dropped 4 bases, with 4 bases sitting between them. Germline V gives CDR1 SGHNT, CDR2 YYREEE (reference sequence). The CDR3 covers 12 residues.

V is TRBV25-1 and J is TRBJ1-4; TRBD1 agrees at 8 bases. CDR1 is MGHDK, CDR2 SYGVNS, per germline. The ends lost 3 bases at V and 8 bases at J; junction bases unmatched: 5. This CDR3 has 14 amino acids. This chain's CDR3 is CASSERDRREKLFF. CDR3 DNA: TGTGCCAGCAGTGAGAGGGACAGGCGGGAAAAACTGTTTTTT. Drawing the rest from reference TRBV25-1 and TRBJ1-4, the complete variable domain is EADIYQTPRYLVIGTGKKITLECSQTMGHDKMYWYQQDPGMELHLIHYSYGVNSTEKGDLSSESTVSRIRTEHFPLTLESARPSHTSQYLCASSERDRREKLFFGSGTQLSVL.

This clone was detected a few times. V is TRBV30 and J is TRBJ2-7, with a weak D call TRBD1 (6 bases). The germline V gene encodes CDR1 GTSNPN and CDR2 SVGIG (reference sequence). The CDR3 covers 15 residues. V lost 0 bases to trimming and J lost 2 bases, with 14 bases between them. The CDR3 is CAWSVRGRGTYEQYF. As DNA, the CDR3 is TGTGCCTGGAGTGTACGGGGCAGGGGTACCTACGAGCAGTACTTC.

The chain joins TRBV4-1 to TRBJ2-7; D unresolved. The CDR3 has 15 residues. The germline V gene encodes CDR1 MGHRA and CDR2 YSYEKL. V was shortened by 4 bases and J by 5 bases, with 18 bases between the two germline ends. The CDR3 bases are TGCGCCAGCAGCCGATTAGTATTGGTTCGGGACGAGCAGTACTTC. The encoded protein is CASSRLVLVRDEQYF.

This clone occurred a few times. The rearrangement uses TRBV30 and TRBJ2-1; D may be TRBD2 (5 bases). Trimming left V 3 bases short and J 0 bases short, with 9 bases between. This CDR3 spans 14 amino acids. The germline V gene has CDR1 GTSNPN and CDR2 SVGIG (reference sequence). The CDR3 nucleotides read TGTGCCTGGAGGCAGGCGGGCTCCTACAATGAGCAGTTCTTC. Encoded protein: CAWRQAGSYNEQFF. Filled out from reference TRBV30 and TRBJ2-1, the complete variable domain reads SQTIHQWPATLVQPVGSPLSLECTVEGTSNPNLYWYRQAAGRGLQLLFYSVGIGQISSEVPQNLSASRPQDRQFILSSKKLLLSDSGFYLCAWRQAGSYNEQFFGPGTRLTVL.

This clone showed up just a few times. The gene calls are TRBV20-1 and TRBJ2-1; D may match TRBD1 or TRBD2 (6 bases each). There are 10 residues in the CDR3. V was clipped by 5 bases and J by 15 bases, with 14 bases between them. Germline V gene data show CDR1 as DFQATT and CDR2 as SNEGSKA (reference sequence). This CDR3 is CSAPGADSFF. DNA for the CDR3: TGCAGTGCTCCGGGGGCGGATTCGTTCTTC.